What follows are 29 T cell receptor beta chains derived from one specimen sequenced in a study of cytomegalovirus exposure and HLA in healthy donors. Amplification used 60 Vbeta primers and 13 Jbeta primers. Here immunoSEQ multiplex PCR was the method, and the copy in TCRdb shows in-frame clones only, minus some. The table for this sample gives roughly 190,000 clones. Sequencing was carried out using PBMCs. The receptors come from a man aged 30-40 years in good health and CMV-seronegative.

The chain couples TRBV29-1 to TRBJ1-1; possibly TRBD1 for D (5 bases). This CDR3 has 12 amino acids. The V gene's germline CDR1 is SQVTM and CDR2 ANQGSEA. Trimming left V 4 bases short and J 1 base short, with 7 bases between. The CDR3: CSVVGANTEAFF. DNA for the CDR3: TGCAGCGTTGTAGGGGCGAACACTGAAGCTTTCTTT.

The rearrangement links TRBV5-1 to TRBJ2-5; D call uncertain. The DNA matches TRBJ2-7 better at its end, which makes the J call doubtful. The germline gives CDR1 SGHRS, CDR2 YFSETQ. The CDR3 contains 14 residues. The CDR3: CASSLLIEPNEQYF. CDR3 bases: TGCGCCAGCAGCTTGTTAATCGAGCCAAACGAGCAGTACTTC.

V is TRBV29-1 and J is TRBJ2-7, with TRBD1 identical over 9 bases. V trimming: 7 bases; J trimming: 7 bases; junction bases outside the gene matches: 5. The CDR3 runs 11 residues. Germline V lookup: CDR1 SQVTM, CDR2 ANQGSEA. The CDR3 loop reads CSAGQGYEQYF. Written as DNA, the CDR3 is TGCAGCGCGGGACAGGGTTATGAGCAGTACTTC.

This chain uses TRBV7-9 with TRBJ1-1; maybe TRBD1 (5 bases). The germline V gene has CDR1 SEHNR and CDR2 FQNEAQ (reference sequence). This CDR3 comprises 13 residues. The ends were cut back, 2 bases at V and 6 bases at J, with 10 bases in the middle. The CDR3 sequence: CASSLQGSPEAFF. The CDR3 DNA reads TGTGCCAGCAGCTTACAGGGTTCCCCTGAAGCTTTCTTT.

The CDR3 spells CGERDSFTGELFF. CDR3 in DNA: TGCGGAGAACGGGACAGCTTCACCGGGGAGCTGTTTTTT. The chain couples TRBV29-1 to TRBJ2-2, with TRBD1 matching 7 bases. This CDR3 region has 13 residues. Germline loops: CDR1 SQVTM, CDR2 ANQGSEA.

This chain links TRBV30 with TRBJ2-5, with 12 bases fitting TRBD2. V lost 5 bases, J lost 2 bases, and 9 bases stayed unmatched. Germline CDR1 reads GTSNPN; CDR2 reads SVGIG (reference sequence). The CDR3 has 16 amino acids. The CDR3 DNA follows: TGTGCCTGGGGAAAAGCGGGACTAGCGGGTCAAGAGACCCAGTACTTC. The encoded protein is CAWGKAGLAGQETQYF. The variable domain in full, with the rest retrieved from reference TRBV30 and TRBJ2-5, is SQTIHQWPATLVQPVGSPLSLECTVEGTSNPNLYWYRQAAGRGLQLLFYSVGIGQISSEVPQNLSASRPQDRQFILSSKKLLLSDSGFYLCAWGKAGLAGQETQYFGPGTRLLVL.

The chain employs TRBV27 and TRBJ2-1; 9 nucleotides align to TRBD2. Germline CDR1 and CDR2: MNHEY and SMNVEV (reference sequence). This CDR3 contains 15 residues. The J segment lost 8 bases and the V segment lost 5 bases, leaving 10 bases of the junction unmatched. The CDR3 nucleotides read TGTGCCAGCAGTCATGGCGGGGGGGTTAGTTATGAGCAGTTCTTC. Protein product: CASSHGGGVSYEQFF.

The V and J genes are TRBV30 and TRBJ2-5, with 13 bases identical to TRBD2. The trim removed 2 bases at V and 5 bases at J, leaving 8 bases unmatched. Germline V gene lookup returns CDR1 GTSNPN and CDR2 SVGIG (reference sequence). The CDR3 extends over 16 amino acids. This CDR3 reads CAWSSSGTSGAETQYF. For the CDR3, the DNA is TGTGCCTGGAGTTCTTCCGGGACTAGCGGGGCGGAGACCCAGTACTTC.

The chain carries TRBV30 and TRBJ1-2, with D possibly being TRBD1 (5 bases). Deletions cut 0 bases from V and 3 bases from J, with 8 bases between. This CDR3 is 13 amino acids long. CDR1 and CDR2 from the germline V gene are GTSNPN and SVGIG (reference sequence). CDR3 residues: CAWSVQEHYGYTF. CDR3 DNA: TGTGCCTGGAGTGTACAGGAACACTATGGCTACACCTTC.

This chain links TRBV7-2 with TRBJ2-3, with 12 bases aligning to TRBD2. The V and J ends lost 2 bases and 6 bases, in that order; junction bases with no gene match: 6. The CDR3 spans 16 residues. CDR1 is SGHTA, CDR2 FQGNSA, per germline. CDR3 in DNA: TGTGCCAGCAGCTTACTTCTAGCGGGGGGGCCGGATACGCAGTATTTT. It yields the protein CASSLLLAGGPDTQYF.

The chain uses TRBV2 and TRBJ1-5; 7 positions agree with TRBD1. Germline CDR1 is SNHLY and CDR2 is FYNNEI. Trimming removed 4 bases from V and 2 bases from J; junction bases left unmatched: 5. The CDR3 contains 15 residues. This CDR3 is CASSVRGQGNQPQHF. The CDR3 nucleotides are TGTGCCAGCAGTGTAAGGGGGCAGGGCAATCAGCCCCAGCATTTT.

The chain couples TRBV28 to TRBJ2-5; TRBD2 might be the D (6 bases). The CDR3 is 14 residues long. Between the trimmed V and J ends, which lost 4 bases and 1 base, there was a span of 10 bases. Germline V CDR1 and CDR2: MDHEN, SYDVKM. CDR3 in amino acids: CASSWRAAQETQYF. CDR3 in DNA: TGTGCCAGCAGTTGGAGGGCGGCCCAAGAGACCCAGTACTTC.

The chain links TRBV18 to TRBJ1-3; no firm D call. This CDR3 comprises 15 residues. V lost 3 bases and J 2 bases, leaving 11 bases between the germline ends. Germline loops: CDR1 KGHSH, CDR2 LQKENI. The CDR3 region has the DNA TGTGCCAGCTCACCCCCGGTGGGCGCTGGAAACACCATATATTTT. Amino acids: CASSPPVGAGNTIYF.

The DNA of the CDR3 is TGTGCCAGCAGTGAAACAGGGGGAAGCAATCAGCCCCAGCATTTT. This encodes CASSETGGSNQPQHF. J is TRBJ1-5 and V is TRBV25-1; TRBD1 matches 8 bases. The V segment lost 2 bases and the J segment 1 base; nucleotides outside the gene matches: 1. Germline V CDR1 and CDR2: MGHDK, SYGVNS. The CDR3 has 15 amino acids.

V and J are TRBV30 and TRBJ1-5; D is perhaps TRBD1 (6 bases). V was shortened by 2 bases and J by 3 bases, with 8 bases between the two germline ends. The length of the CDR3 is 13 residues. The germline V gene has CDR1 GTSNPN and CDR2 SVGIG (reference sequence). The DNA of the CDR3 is TGTGCCTGGAGTAGACAGGACAATCAGCCCCAGCATTTT. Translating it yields CAWSRQDNQPQHF.

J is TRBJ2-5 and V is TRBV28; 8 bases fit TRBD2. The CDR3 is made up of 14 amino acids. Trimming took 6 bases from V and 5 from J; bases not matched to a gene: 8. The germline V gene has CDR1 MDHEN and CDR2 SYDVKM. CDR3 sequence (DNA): TGTGCCAGCAGGCGCCCGGGGGGGTCGGAGACCCAGTACTTC. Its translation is CASRRPGGSETQYF.

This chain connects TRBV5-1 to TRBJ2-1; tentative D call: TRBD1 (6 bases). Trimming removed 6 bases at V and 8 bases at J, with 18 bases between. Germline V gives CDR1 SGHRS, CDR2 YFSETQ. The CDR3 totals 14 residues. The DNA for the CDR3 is TGCGCCAGCAAAGTTCAACAGGGCTTATATGAGCAGTTCTTC. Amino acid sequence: CASKVQQGLYEQFF. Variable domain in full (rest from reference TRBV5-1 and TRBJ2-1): KAGVTQTPRYLIKTRGQQVTLSCSPISGHRSVSWYQQTPGQGLQFLFEYFSETQRNKGNFPGRFSGRQFSNSRSEMNVSTLELGDSALYLCASKVQQGLYEQFFGPGTRLTVL.

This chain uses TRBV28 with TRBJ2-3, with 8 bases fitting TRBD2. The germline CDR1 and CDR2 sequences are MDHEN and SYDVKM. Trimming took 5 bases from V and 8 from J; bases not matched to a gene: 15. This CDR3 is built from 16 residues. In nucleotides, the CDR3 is TGTGCCAGCAGTCGAGGACTAGCTTCGGAATCGGCTACGCAGTATTTT. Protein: CASSRGLASESATQYF.

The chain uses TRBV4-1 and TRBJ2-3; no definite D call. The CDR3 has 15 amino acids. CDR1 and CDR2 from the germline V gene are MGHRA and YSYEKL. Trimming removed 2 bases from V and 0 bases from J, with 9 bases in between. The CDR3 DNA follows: TGCGCCAGCAGCCAACGAGCGCATAGCACAGATACGCAGTATTTT. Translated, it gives CASSQRAHSTDTQYF.

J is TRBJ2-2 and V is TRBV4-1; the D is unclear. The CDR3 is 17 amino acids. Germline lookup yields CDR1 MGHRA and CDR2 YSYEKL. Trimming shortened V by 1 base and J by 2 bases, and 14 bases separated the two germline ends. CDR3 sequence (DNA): TGCGCCAGCAGCCAAGGAGCCGACGGAGTCAACACCGGGGAGCTGTTTTTT. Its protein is CASSQGADGVNTGELFF.

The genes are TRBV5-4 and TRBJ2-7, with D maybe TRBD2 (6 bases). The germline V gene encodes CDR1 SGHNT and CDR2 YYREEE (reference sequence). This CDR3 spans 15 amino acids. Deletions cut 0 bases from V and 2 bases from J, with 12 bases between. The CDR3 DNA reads TGTGCCAGCAGCTTGGAGGTGCGGGGAGCCTACGAGCAGTACTTC. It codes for CASSLEVRGAYEQYF.

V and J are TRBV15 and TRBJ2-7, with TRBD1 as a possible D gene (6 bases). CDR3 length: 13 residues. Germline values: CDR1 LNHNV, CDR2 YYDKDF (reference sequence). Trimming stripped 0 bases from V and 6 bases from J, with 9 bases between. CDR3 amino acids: CATSRDQGGEQYF. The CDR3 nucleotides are TGTGCCACCAGCAGAGATCAAGGGGGCGAGCAGTACTTC. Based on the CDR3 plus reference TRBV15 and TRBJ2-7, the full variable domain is DAMVIQNPRYQVTQFGKPVTLSCSQTLNHNVMYWYQQKSSQAPKLLFHYYDKDFNNEADTPDNFQSRRPNTSFCFLDIRSPGLGDTAMYLCATSRDQGGEQYFGPGTRLTVT.

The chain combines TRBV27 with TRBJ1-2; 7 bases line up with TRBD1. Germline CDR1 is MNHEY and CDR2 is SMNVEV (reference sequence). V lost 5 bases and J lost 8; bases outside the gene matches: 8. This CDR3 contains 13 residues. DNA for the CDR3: TGTGCCAGCAGTATCAGGACAGGCGGCGGCTACACCTTC. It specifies CASSIRTGGGYTF.

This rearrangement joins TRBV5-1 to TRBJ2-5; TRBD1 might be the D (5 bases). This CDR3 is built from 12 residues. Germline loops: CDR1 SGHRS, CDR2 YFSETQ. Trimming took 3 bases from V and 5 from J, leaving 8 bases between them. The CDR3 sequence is CASSSGMETQYF. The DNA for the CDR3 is TGCGCCAGCAGCTCAGGGATGGAGACCCAGTACTTC.

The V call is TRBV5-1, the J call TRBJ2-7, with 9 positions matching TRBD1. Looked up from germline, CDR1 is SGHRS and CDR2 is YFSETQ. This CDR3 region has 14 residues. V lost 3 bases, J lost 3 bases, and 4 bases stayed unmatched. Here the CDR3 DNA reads TGCGCCAGCAGCTGGGGACAGGGAGACTACGAGCAGTACTTC. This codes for CASSWGQGDYEQYF. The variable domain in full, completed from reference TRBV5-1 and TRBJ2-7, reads KAGVTQTPRYLIKTRGQQVTLSCSPISGHRSVSWYQQTPGQGLQFLFEYFSETQRNKGNFPGRFSGRQFSNSRSEMNVSTLELGDSALYLCASSWGQGDYEQYFGPGTRLTVT.

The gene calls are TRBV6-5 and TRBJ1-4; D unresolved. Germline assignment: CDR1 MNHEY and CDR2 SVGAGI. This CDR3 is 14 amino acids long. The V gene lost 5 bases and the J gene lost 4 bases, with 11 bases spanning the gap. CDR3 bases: TGTGCCAGCAGTCCAGAGGCGGGTAATGAAAAACTGTTTTTT. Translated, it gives CASSPEAGNEKLFF.

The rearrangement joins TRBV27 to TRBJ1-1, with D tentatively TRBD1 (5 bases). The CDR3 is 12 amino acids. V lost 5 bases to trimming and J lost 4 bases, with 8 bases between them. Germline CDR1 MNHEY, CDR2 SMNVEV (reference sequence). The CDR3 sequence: CASSKTGTEAFF. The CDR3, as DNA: TGTGCCAGCAGTAAAACAGGCACTGAAGCTTTCTTT.

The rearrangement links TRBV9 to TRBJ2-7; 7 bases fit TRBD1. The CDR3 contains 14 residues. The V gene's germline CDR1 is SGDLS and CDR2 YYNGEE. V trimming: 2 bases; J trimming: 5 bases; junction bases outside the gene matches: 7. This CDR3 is CASSVETGRHEQYF. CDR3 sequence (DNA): TGTGCCAGCAGCGTGGAGACAGGGAGACACGAGCAGTACTTC. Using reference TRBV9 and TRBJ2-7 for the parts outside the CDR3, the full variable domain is DSGVTQTPKHLITATGQRVTLRCSPRSGDLSVYWYQQSLDQGLQFLIQYYNGEERAKGNILERFSAQQFPDLHSELNLSSLELGDSALYFCASSVETGRHEQYFGPGTRLTVT.

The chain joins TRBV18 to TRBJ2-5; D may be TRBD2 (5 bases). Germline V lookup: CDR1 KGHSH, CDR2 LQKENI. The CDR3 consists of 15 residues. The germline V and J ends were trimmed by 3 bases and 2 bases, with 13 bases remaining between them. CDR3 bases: TGTGCCAGCTCACCTCCGAACGGGGAGCAAGAGACCCAGTACTTC. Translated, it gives CASSPPNGEQETQYF.